This T cell receptor beta chain is drawn from a study of monozygotic twins with inflammatory bowel disease. To note about this clonotype: Its antigen remains unidentified.

The study's findings and limits: Evidence failed to back one strong IBD-linked signal or clonotype. People with IBD had fewer clonotypes in common with others than healthy twins did, especially with disease activity.

The length of the CDR3 is 15 residues. Germline CDR1 is SGHKS and CDR2 is YYEKEE (reference sequence). Each CDR3 protein gets one entry in TCRdb, which reprocessed the 5' RACE reads and gives no DNA. This sample's table reports around 380,000 distinct CDR3 sequences. This TCR was recovered from a human donor with ulcerative colitis or Crohn's disease, or a healthy co-twin of an affected twin (not recorded which). The gene calls are TRBV5-5 and TRBJ1-1; TCRdb outputs TRBD1, but without DNA this stays unchecked. Sequences were obtained from blood. Here the CDR3 reads CASSWGQGVNTEAFF.